This TCR beta chain was sequenced during a study of CD8 T cells in ankylosing spondylitis. Whole-study findings and limits: Within ankylosing spondylitis blood, a TCR beta motif made up of several highly homologous variants appeared to be characteristic. Within matched ankylosing spondylitis synovial fluid, disease-linked clones were reportedly significantly enriched. Disease-associated clones were CD8+ and fairly uncommon in peripheral blood.

Of note for this clonotype: What it binds is unknown.

Per germline, CDR1 LGHNA and CDR2 YNFKEQ. CDR3 size: 16 residues. V gave up 4 bases and J gave up 0 bases, with 16 bases separating them. TCRdb reanalysed the 5' RACE reads using MiXCR and keeps one entry per CDR3 protein. The repertoire includes a few hundred thousand distinct CDR3 sequences, more than 15% of them detected once, and about a third sits in the top ten. The sequence came from a male donor with ankylosing spondylitis or in good health (not recorded which). The sequencing input was blood, either unsorted or a sorted T cell fraction (not recorded which). The chain recombines TRBV4-2 with TRBJ2-7; perhaps TRBD2 as D (6 bases). CDR3 DNA sequence: TGTGCCAGCAGCCCGGGGGAAGGGTCGGACTCCTACGAGCAGTACTTC. It translates to CASSPGEGSDSYEQYF.